Listed here are 4 T cell receptor beta chains from one sample, sequenced in a study of siplizumab effects on memory and regulatory T cells. Data came from immunoSEQ multiplex PCR; TCRdb stores just in-frame clones and leaves some out. The sample includes 8,000 to 9,000 clones, about 70% seen only once; the top ten take about 68%. The source material was effector memory CD8+ T cells sorted from blood. Subset in this sample: unstimulated CD8+ effector memory T cells. Receptors were obtained from a human donor in good health.

V and J are TRBV6-5 and TRBJ1-5, with D possibly TRBD1 on 6 matching bases. Germline lookup yields CDR1 MNHEY and CDR2 SVGAGI. CDR3 length: 14 amino acids. CDR3 DNA sequence: TGTGCAGGGGGAGGCCTCTTCGGCAATCAGCCCCAGCATTTT. It specifies CAGGGLFGNQPQHF.

The chain joins TRBV6-5 to TRBJ1-5, with 7 bases matching TRBD1. The CDR3 runs to 14 residues. Germline V gene sequence: CDR1 MNHEY, CDR2 SVGAGI. V dropped 4 bases and J dropped 3; count of bases not matched to a gene: 3. CDR3 DNA: TGTGCCAGCAGTTCGGGACAGCCCAATCAGCCCCAGCATTTT. The encoded protein is CASSSGQPNQPQHF.

The chain employs TRBV7-2 and TRBJ2-7; D gene unclear. V gave up 3 bases and J gave up 2 bases, with 11 bases separating them. The CDR3 extends over 14 amino acids. Germline V gives CDR1 SGHTA, CDR2 FQGNSA. CDR3 amino acids: CASSFLAPAYEQYF. The CDR3 nucleotides read TGTGCCAGCAGCTTCCTCGCCCCCGCCTACGAGCAGTACTTC.

The CDR3 is CASSGTGNTGELFF. As DNA, the CDR3 is TGTGCCAGCAGCGGGACAGGGAACACCGGGGAGCTGTTTTTT. V gene TRBV7-9 combines with J gene TRBJ2-2, with 8 nucleotides matching TRBD1. Germline CDR1 and CDR2: SEHNR and FQNEAQ (reference sequence). The CDR3 runs 14 residues. Trimming removed 5 bases from V and 1 base from J; junction bases left unmatched: 0.